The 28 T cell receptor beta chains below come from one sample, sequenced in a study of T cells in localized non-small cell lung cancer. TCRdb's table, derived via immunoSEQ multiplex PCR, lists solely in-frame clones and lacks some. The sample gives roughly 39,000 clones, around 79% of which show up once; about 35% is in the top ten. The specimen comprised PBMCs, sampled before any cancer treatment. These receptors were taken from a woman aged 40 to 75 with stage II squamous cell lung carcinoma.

The CDR3 protein is CASSIEEFVHEQFF. CDR3 nucleotide sequence: TGTGCCAGTAGTATCGAAGAGTTTGTCCATGAGCAGTTCTTC. The V and J genes are TRBV19 and TRBJ2-1, with D unresolved. Germline V gene lookup returns CDR1 LNHDA and CDR2 SQIVND (reference sequence). Trimming took 3 bases from V and 8 from J, leaving 14 bases between them. The length of the CDR3 is 14 residues.

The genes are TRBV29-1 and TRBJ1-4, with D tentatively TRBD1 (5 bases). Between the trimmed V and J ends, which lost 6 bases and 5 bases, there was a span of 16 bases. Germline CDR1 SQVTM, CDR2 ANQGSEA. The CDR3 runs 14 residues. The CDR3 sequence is CSVGTGTGNEKLFF. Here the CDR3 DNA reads TGCAGCGTGGGGACCGGGACCGGGAATGAAAAACTGTTTTTT.

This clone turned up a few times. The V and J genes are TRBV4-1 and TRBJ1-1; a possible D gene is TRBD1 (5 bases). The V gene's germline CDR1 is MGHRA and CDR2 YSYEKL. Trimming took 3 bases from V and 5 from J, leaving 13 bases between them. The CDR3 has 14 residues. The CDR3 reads CASSQKGAGTEAFF. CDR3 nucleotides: TGCGCCAGCAGCCAGAAAGGGGCGGGGACTGAAGCTTTCTTT.

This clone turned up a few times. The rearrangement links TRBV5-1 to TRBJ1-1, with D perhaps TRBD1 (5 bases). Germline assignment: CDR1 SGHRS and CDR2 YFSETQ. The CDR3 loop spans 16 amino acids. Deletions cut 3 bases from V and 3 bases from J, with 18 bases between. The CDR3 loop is CASSSASYRGDTEAFF. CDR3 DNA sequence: TGCGCCAGCAGCTCCGCGTCCTATCGGGGGGACACTGAAGCTTTCTTT.

The CDR3 nucleotides read TGTGCCAGCAGCAGGGACCTAGAGGAGACCCAGTACTTC. This sequence encodes CASSRDLEETQYF. This rearrangement joins TRBV2 to TRBJ2-5; D possibly uses TRBD1 or TRBD2 (5 bases each). V was clipped by 6 bases and J by 5 bases, with 13 bases between them. Germline CDR1 SNHLY, CDR2 FYNNEI. There are 13 residues in the CDR3.

The CDR3 spells CASSLTSGSSYEQYF. Here the CDR3 DNA reads TGTGCCAGCAGTTTAACTAGCGGGAGTTCGTACGAGCAGTACTTC. The chain links TRBV28 to TRBJ2-7; 11 positions agree with TRBD2. With V trimmed by 2 bases and J by 4 bases, 4 bases remained unmatched. The CDR3 is 15 amino acids. Germline-derived CDR1 and CDR2 are MDHEN and SYDVKM. The whole variable domain, filled in from reference TRBV28 and TRBJ2-7, reads DVKVTQSSRYLVKRTGEKVFLECVQDMDHENMFWYRQDPGLGLRLIYFSYDVKMKEKGDIPEGYSVSREKKERFSLILESASTNQTSMYLCASSLTSGSSYEQYFGPGTRLTVT.

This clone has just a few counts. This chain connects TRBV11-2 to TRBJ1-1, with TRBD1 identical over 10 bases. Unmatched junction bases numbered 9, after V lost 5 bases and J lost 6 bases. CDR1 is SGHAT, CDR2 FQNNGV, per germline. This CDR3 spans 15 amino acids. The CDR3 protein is CASSPWDRGGAEAFF. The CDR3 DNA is TGTGCCAGCAGCCCCTGGGACAGGGGAGGGGCTGAAGCTTTCTTT.

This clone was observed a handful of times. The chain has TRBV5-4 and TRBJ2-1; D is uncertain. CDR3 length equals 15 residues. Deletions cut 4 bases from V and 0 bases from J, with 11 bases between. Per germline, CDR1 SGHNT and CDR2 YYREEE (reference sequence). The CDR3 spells CASSPEWSSYNEQFF. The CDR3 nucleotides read TGTGCCAGCAGCCCGGAGTGGAGCTCCTACAATGAGCAGTTCTTC. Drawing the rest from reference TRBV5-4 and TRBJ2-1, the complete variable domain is ETGVTQSPTHLIKTRGQQVTLRCSSQSGHNTVSWYQQALGQGPQFIFQYYREEENGRGNFPPRFSGLQFPNYSSELNVNALELDDSALYLCASSPEWSSYNEQFFGPGTRLTVL.

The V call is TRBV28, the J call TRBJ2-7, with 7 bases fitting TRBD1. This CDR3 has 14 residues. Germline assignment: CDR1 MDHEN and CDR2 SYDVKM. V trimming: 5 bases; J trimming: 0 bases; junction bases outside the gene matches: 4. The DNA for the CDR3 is TGTGCCAGCAGTCGGGGACAGACCTCCTACGAGCAGTACTTC. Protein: CASSRGQTSYEQYF.

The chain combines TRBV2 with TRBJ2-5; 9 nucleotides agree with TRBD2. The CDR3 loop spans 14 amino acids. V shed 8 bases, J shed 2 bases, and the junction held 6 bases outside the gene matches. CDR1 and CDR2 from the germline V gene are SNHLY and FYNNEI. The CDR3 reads CASHSGGDQETQYF. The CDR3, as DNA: TGTGCCAGCCATAGCGGGGGAGATCAAGAGACCCAGTACTTC.

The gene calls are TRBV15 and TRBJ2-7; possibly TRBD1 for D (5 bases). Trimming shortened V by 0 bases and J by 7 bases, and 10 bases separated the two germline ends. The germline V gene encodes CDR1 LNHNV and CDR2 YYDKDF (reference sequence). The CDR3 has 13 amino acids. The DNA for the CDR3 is TGTGCCACCAGCAGAGATGGTAAGGGGGAGCAGTACGTC. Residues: CATSRDGKGEQYV.

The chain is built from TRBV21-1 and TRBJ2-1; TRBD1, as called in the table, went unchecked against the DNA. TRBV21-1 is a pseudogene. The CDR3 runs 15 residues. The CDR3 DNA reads TGTGCCAGCAGCATAACAGGGGGCGAAAGAAATGAGCAGTTCTTC. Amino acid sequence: CASSITGGERNEQFF.

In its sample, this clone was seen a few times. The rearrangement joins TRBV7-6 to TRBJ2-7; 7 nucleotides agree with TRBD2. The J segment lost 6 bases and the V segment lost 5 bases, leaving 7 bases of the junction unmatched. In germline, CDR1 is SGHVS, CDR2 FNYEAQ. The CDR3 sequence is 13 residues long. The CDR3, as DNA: TGTGCCAGCAGCCTCACCGGGACTACCGAGCAGTACTTC. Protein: CASSLTGTTEQYF.

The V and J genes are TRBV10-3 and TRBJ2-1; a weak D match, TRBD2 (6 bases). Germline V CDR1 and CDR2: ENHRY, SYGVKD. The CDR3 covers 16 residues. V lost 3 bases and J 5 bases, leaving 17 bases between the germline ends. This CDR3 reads CAISDGGGGVDNEQFF. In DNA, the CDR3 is TGTGCCATCAGTGATGGCGGTGGCGGGGTAGACAATGAGCAGTTCTTC.

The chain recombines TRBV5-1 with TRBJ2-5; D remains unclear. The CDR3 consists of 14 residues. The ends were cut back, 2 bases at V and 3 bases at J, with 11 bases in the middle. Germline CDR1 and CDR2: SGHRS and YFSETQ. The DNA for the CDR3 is TGCGCCAGCAGCTTAGGTCTTTTCGAAGAGACCCAGTACTTC. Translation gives CASSLGLFEETQYF.

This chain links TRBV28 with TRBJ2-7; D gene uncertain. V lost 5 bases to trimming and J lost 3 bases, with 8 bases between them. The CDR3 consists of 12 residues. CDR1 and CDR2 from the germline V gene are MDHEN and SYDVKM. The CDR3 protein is CASSLAGYEQYF. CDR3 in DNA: TGTGCCAGCAGTCTGGCAGGCTACGAGCAGTACTTC.

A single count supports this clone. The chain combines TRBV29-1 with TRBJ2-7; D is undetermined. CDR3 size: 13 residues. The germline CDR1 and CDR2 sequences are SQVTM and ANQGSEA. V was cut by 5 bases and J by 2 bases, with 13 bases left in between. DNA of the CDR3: TGCAGCGTTAAGGGCCTAACTACCTACGAGCAGTACTTC. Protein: CSVKGLTTYEQYF.

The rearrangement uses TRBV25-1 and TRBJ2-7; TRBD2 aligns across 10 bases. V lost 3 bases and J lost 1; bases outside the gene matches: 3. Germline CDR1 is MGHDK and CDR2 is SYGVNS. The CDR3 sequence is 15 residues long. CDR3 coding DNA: TGTGCCAGCAGTGACTTGACTAGCGGGTCCTACGAGCAGTACTTC. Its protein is CASSDLTSGSYEQYF.

The CDR3 DNA reads as TGTGCCAGCAGCTCTGGGAGATTTGGACTAGCGGGGGAAGAGACCCAGTACTTC. It yields the protein CASSSGRFGLAGEETQYF. The chain is built from TRBV5-4 and TRBJ2-5; 13 bases match TRBD2. Germline V lookup: CDR1 SGHNT, CDR2 YYREEE (reference sequence). The CDR3 length is 18 residues. The ends lost 3 bases at V and 3 bases at J; junction bases unmatched: 11.

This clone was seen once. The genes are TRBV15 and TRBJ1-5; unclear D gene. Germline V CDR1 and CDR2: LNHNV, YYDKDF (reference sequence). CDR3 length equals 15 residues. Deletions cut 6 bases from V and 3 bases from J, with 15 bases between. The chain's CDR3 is CATSFRPGDNQPQHF. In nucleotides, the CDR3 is TGTGCCACCAGTTTTCGGCCAGGCGACAATCAGCCCCAGCATTTT. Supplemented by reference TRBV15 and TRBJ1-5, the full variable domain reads DAMVIQNPRYQVTQFGKPVTLSCSQTLNHNVMYWYQQKSSQAPKLLFHYYDKDFNNEADTPDNFQSRRPNTSFCFLDIRSPGLGDTAMYLCATSFRPGDNQPQHFGDGTRLSIL.

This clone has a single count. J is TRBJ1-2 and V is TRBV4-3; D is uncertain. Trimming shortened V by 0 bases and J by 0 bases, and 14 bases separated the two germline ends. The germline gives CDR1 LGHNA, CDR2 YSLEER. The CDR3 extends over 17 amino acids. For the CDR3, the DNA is TGCGCCAGCAGCCAAGATTCGTCCTCCGGAGCTAACTATGGCTACACCTTC. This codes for CASSQDSSSGANYGYTF.

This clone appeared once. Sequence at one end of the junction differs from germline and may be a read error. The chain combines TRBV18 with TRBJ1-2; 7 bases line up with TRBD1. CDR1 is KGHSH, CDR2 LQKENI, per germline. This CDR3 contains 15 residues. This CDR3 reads CASSQGQQANYGYTF. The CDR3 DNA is TGTGCCAGTTCACAGGGACAGCAAGCTAACTATGGCTACACCTTC.

CDR3 in DNA: TGTGCCAGCTCGCGTGGACCCAATGAAAAACTGTTTTTT. This translates into CASSRGPNEKLFF. This chain uses TRBV18 with TRBJ1-4; D remains ambiguous. CDR1 and CDR2 from the germline V gene are KGHSH and LQKENI. CDR3 length: 13 amino acids. V was cut by 6 bases and J by 5 bases, with 10 bases left in between.

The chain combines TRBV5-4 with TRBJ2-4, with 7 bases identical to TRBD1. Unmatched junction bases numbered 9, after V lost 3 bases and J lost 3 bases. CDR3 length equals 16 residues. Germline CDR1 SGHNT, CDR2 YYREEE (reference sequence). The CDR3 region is CASSYGQADYKNIQYF. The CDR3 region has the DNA TGTGCCAGCAGCTATGGACAGGCTGACTACAAAAACATTCAGTACTTC.

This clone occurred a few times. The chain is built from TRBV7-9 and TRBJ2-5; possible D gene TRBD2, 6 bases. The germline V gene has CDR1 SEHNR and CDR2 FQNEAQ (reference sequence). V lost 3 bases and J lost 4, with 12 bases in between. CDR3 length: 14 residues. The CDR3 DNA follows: TGTGCCAGCAGCTTGCGGGGCCGGGTAGAGACCCAGTACTTC. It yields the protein CASSLRGRVETQYF.

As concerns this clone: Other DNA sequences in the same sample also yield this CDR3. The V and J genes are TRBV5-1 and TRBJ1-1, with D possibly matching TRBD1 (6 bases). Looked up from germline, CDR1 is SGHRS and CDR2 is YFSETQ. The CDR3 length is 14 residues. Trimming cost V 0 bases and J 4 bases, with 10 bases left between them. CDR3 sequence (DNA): TGCGCCAGCAGCTTGGAGGGGGAGGGCACTGAAGCTTTCTTT. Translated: CASSLEGEGTEAFF.

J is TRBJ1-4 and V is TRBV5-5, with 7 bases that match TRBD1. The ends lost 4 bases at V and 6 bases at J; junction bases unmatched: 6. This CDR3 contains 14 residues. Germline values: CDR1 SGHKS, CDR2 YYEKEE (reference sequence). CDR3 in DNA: TGTGCCAGCAGCATCTGGGGGACAGATGAAAAACTGTTTTTT. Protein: CASSIWGTDEKLFF.

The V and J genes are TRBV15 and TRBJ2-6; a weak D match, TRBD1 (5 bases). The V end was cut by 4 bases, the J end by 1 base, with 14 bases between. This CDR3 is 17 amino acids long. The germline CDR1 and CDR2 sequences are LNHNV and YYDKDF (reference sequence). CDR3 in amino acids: CATSTPSRGSGANVLTF. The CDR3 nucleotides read TGTGCCACCAGCACACCCAGTAGGGGTTCTGGGGCCAACGTCCTGACTTTC. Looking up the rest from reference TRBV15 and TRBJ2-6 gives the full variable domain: DAMVIQNPRYQVTQFGKPVTLSCSQTLNHNVMYWYQQKSSQAPKLLFHYYDKDFNNEADTPDNFQSRRPNTSFCFLDIRSPGLGDTAMYLCATSTPSRGSGANVLTFGAGSRLTVL.